The 21 T cell receptor beta chains in this list originate from one sample, sequenced in a study of shared clonotypes between healthy human individuals. Generated by immunoSEQ multiplex PCR, the TCRdb table keeps only in-frame clones and is missing some. The sample consists of roughly 2 million clones, 90% to 97% of them appearing once. The sequencing input was naive CD4+ T cells sorted from blood. Subset indicated: CD45RA+ positively selected. These receptor sequences come from a man between 18 and 35 years old in good health.

The chain uses TRBV18 and TRBJ1-5, with D possibly TRBD1 on 6 matching bases. The CDR3 has 15 residues. The V gene's germline CDR1 is KGHSH and CDR2 LQKENI. V shed 3 bases and J shed 4 bases, with 13 bases lying between them. The CDR3 protein is CASSPDSFSNQPQHF. The CDR3 nucleotides are TGTGCCAGCTCACCGGACAGTTTCAGTAATCAGCCCCAGCATTTT. Based on the CDR3 plus reference TRBV18 and TRBJ1-5, the full variable domain is NAGVMQNPRHLVRRRGQEARLRCSPMKGHSHVYWYRQLPEEGLKFMVYLQKENIIDESGMPKERFSAEFPKEGPSILRIQQVVRGDSAAYFCASSPDSFSNQPQHFGDGTRLSIL.

The chain combines TRBV20-1 with TRBJ2-3; D may be TRBD2 (5 bases). The V gene lost 7 bases and the J gene lost 8 bases, with 13 bases spanning the gap. The germline CDR1 and CDR2 sequences are DFQATT and SNEGSKA (reference sequence). The CDR3 contains 11 residues. CDR3 sequence (DNA): TGCAGTGAATGGGCCGGGATTACGCAGTATTTT. It yields the protein CSEWAGITQYF.

With respect to this clone: Other nucleotide sequences in the sample specify the same CDR3. This sequence joins TRBV30 and TRBJ1-6; 7 bases fit TRBD1. V gave up 3 bases and J gave up 8 bases; unmatched junction bases: 4. Per the germline V gene, CDR1 is GTSNPN and CDR2 is SVGIG (reference sequence). The CDR3 is made up of 13 amino acids. The CDR3 reads CAWRRGGDSPLHF. The DNA of the CDR3 is TGTGCCTGGAGACGAGGGGGCGATTCACCCCTCCACTTT.

This clone has just one count. The J gene is TRBJ2-7, the V gene TRBV25-1; no firm D call. Trimming took 3 bases from V and 4 from J, leaving 10 bases between them. This CDR3 is built from 13 residues. In germline, CDR1 is MGHDK, CDR2 SYGVNS. The CDR3 nucleotides are TGTGCCAGCAGTGAGAGAGACCGGTACGAGCAGTACTTC. Amino acids: CASSERDRYEQYF.

The chain carries TRBV9 and TRBJ2-7, with D perhaps matching TRBD1 or TRBD2 (7 bases each). The CDR3 runs to 16 residues. Trimming removed 7 bases from V and 1 base from J, with 21 bases in between. Germline CDR1 is SGDLS and CDR2 is YYNGEE. Written as DNA, the CDR3 is TGTGCCAGCGACCTAAGGGGGCTAGCGGATTCCTACGAGCAGTACTTC. This codes for CASDLRGLADSYEQYF.

The chain uses TRBV7-9 and TRBJ1-1; D perhaps matches TRBD1 (5 bases). The CDR3 totals 13 residues. Germline assignment: CDR1 SEHNR and CDR2 FQNEAQ (reference sequence). V dropped 1 base and J dropped 4 bases, with 7 bases sitting between them. DNA for the CDR3: TGTGCCAGCAGCTTAGAGGGGATCACTGAAGCTTTCTTT. It encodes CASSLEGITEAFF.

The chain employs TRBV2 and TRBJ1-6; no clear D. This CDR3 comprises 16 residues. Germline V CDR1 and CDR2: SNHLY, FYNNEI. V was pared by 1 base and J by 0 bases, with 7 bases between. CDR3 nucleotide sequence: TGTGCCAGCAGTGAAGAGCAGAGCTCCTATAATTCACCCCTCCACTTT. This gives the protein CASSEEQSSYNSPLHF.

The chain combines TRBV7-8 with TRBJ2-1; D unclear. The germline V and J ends were trimmed by 7 bases and 0 bases, with 19 bases remaining between them. The CDR3 extends over 17 amino acids. In germline, CDR1 is SGHVS, CDR2 FQNEAQ. DNA of the CDR3: TGTGCCAGCACCCTCCCCGAGGCGGCCAGCTCCTACAATGAGCAGTTCTTC. Protein sequence: CASTLPEAASSYNEQFF.

The chain carries TRBV28 and TRBJ2-7; 7 bases are shared with TRBD1. Germline CDR1 reads MDHEN; CDR2 reads SYDVKM. Losses at the gene ends were 6 bases for V and 3 bases for J; bases not matched to a gene: 11. The CDR3 is 15 amino acids. The CDR3 coding sequence is TGTGCCAGCAGAAAACAAACAGGGGCGAACTACGAGCAGTACTTC. Its protein product is CASRKQTGANYEQYF.

This chain joins TRBV16 and TRBJ2-4; D is perhaps TRBD2 (5 bases). Trimming pared 1 base from V and 0 bases from J, leaving 7 bases between. CDR3 length: 15 residues. Germline CDR1 is KGHSY and CDR2 is FQNENV. CDR3 sequence: CASSQLEVAKNIQYF. CDR3 sequence (DNA): TGTGCCAGCAGCCAATTGGAGGTAGCCAAAAACATTCAGTACTTC.

V usage is TRBV10-3 and J usage is TRBJ2-3; tentatively, D is TRBD2 (6 bases). Germline V gene data show CDR1 as ENHRY and CDR2 as SYGVKD. The V gene lost 2 bases and the J gene lost 1 base, with 13 bases spanning the gap. CDR3 length: 16 amino acids. The CDR3 region has the DNA TGTGCCATCAGTGAGGTAGGAGGGACCCGCACAGATACGCAGTATTTT. Protein product: CAISEVGGTRTDTQYF.

A note on this clone: Other DNA sequences from this sample encode an identical CDR3 as well. The chain couples TRBV7-3 to TRBJ2-2, with D tentatively TRBD1 or TRBD2 (6 bases each). CDR3 length: 15 residues. The germline gives CDR1 SGHTA, CDR2 FQGTGA. Trimming cost V 4 bases and J 2 bases, with 11 bases left between them. The CDR3 sequence is CASSSRGGNTGELFF. The DNA for the CDR3 is TGTGCCAGCAGCTCCAGGGGAGGTAACACCGGGGAGCTGTTTTTT. Full variable domain (outside the CDR3, taken from reference TRBV7-3 and TRBJ2-2): GAGVSQTPSNKVTEKGKYVELRCDPISGHTALYWYRQSLGQGPEFLIYFQGTGAADDSGLPNDRFFAVRPEGSVSTLKIQRTERGDSAVYLCASSSRGGNTGELFFGEGSRLTVL.

The chain joins TRBV30 to TRBJ1-2; D gene ambiguous. Trimming took 5 bases from V and 3 from J, leaving 13 bases between them. Germline V gene data show CDR1 as GTSNPN and CDR2 as SVGIG (reference sequence). CDR3 length: 13 residues. Here the CDR3 reads CAWVGLADYGYTF. CDR3 coding DNA: TGTGCCTGGGTAGGACTGGCGGACTATGGCTACACCTTC.

The rearrangement joins TRBV5-1 to TRBJ2-7; D is possibly TRBD2 (5 bases). V shed 4 bases and J shed 7 bases, with 12 bases lying between them. The CDR3 has 12 amino acids. The V gene's germline CDR1 is SGHRS and CDR2 YFSETQ. CDR3 region: CASSVNRDEQYF. In DNA, the CDR3 is TGCGCCAGCAGCGTGAATCGGGATGAGCAGTACTTC. Combining the CDR3 with reference TRBV5-1 and TRBJ2-7 gives the whole variable domain KAGVTQTPRYLIKTRGQQVTLSCSPISGHRSVSWYQQTPGQGLQFLFEYFSETQRNKGNFPGRFSGRQFSNSRSEMNVSTLELGDSALYLCASSVNRDEQYFGPGTRLTVT.

The chain joins TRBV5-4 to TRBJ2-3; 7 positions match TRBD2. CDR1 SGHNT and CDR2 YYREEE come from the germline V gene (reference sequence). The CDR3 is 15 residues long. Germline trimming cut 4 bases from V and 4 bases from J; bases unmatched to any gene: 9. This chain's CDR3 is CASSTSGGSADTQYF. In nucleotides, the CDR3 is TGTGCCAGCAGCACCTCTGGCGGGAGTGCAGATACGCAGTATTTT.

The rearrangement joins TRBV5-1 to TRBJ2-7; the match to TRBD1 covers 7 bases. CDR1 and CDR2 (germline): SGHRS, YFSETQ. The CDR3 spans 14 residues. With V trimmed by 4 bases and J by 0 bases, 4 bases remained unmatched. CDR3 in DNA: TGCGCCAGCAGCGCCGCAGGGGGCTCCTACGAGCAGTACTTC. Translating gives CASSAAGGSYEQYF.

Details on this clone: The same CDR3 is also encoded by other DNA sequences in this sample. V gene TRBV9 combines with J gene TRBJ1-1; TRBD1 aligns across 7 bases. The germline V gene has CDR1 SGDLS and CDR2 YYNGEE. Germline trimming cut 4 bases from V and 4 bases from J; bases unmatched to any gene: 10. CDR3 size: 15 residues. The CDR3 reads CASSLRTGSITEAFF. The CDR3 DNA reads as TGTGCCAGCAGCCTCCGGACAGGAAGTATCACTGAAGCTTTCTTT. Full variable domain (remainder filled in from reference TRBV9 and TRBJ1-1): DSGVTQTPKHLITATGQRVTLRCSPRSGDLSVYWYQQSLDQGLQFLIQYYNGEERAKGNILERFSAQQFPDLHSELNLSSLELGDSALYFCASSLRTGSITEAFFGQGTRLTVV.

The chain links TRBV7-2 to TRBJ2-7; 10 nucleotides line up with TRBD2. The germline V gene encodes CDR1 SGHTA and CDR2 FQGNSA. V gave up 1 base and J gave up 3 bases; unmatched junction bases: 9. The CDR3 covers 17 residues. This chain's CDR3 is CASSLVLLAGDHYEQYF. CDR3 bases: TGTGCCAGCAGCTTAGTCCTCCTAGCGGGAGACCACTACGAGCAGTACTTC.

Concerning this clone: This CDR3 is also generated by other DNA sequences in the sample. The chain combines TRBV9 with TRBJ1-3; maybe TRBD1 (6 bases). From germline, CDR1 is SGDLS and CDR2 YYNGEE. CDR3 size: 13 residues. Trimming removed 0 bases at V and 8 bases at J, with 9 bases between. CDR3 nucleotides: TGTGCCAGCAGCGTAGACAGGGTAGACACCATATATTTT. Translated, it gives CASSVDRVDTIYF.

This chain joins TRBV9 and TRBJ2-2; 8 bases are shared with TRBD1. The trim removed 3 bases at V and 4 bases at J, leaving 2 bases unmatched. CDR1 and CDR2 (germline): SGDLS, YYNGEE. This CDR3 comprises 14 residues. DNA of the CDR3: TGTGCCAGCAGCGACAGGGGGACCACCGGGGAGCTGTTTTTT. This sequence encodes CASSDRGTTGELFF.

J is TRBJ2-3 and V is TRBV19; D is uncertain. Trimming took off 4 bases at V and 0 bases at J, with 14 bases between the two ends. Per the germline V gene, CDR1 is LNHDA and CDR2 is SQIVND (reference sequence). The CDR3 runs to 16 residues. CDR3 nucleotides: TGTGCCAGTAGTACGGTCGGGTATTTTAGCACAGATACGCAGTATTTT. It is translated as CASSTVGYFSTDTQYF.